One sample yielded the 10 T cell receptor beta chains listed below, sequenced in a study of blood T cell repertoires in COVID-19. Libraries were prepared by immunoSEQ multiplex PCR; TCRdb keeps only in-frame clonotypes and omits some of them. The sample shows around 220,000 clones, over 75% of them seen only once. Material: peripheral blood. These receptors all stem from a man aged 35-49 years with active or convalescent COVID-19.

The rearrangement joins TRBV2 to TRBJ2-1, with a tentative D call TRBD2 (6 bases). V dropped 10 bases and J dropped 1 base, with 14 bases sitting between them. Germline V CDR1 and CDR2: SNHLY, FYNNEI. This CDR3 is built from 14 residues. CDR3 protein: CATMGTYSYNEQFF. The CDR3 nucleotides are TGTGCCACTATGGGGACTTATTCCTACAATGAGCAGTTCTTC.

The chain joins TRBV18 to TRBJ1-4; TRBD1 matches at 9 bases. The V segment lost 0 bases and the J segment 5 bases; nucleotides outside the gene matches: 4. This CDR3 region has 16 residues. CDR1 and CDR2 from the germline V gene are KGHSH and LQKENI. The DNA for the CDR3 is TGTGCCAGCTCACCACCACAGGGGGCCCTGAATGAAAAACTGTTTTTT. It translates to CASSPPQGALNEKLFF.

The chain carries TRBV2 and TRBJ2-7; 9 bases are shared with TRBD1. V gave up 5 bases and J gave up 3 bases; unmatched junction bases: 11. Germline lookup yields CDR1 SNHLY and CDR2 FYNNEI. This CDR3 has 16 residues. In DNA form, the CDR3 reads TGTGCCAGCAGTTTCGAGACAGGGGGTTTAAACTACGAGCAGTACTTC. This gives the protein CASSFETGGLNYEQYF.

V usage is TRBV21-1 and J usage is TRBJ1-5. TRBV21-1 is a known pseudogene. The CDR3 runs 11 residues. CDR3 sequence reads: CASIYNQPQHF. CDR3 sequence (DNA): TGTGCCAGCATATACAATCAGCCCCAGCATTTT.

The V call is TRBV30, the J call TRBJ2-5; no clear D gene. Germline assignment: CDR1 GTSNPN and CDR2 SVGIG (reference sequence). The CDR3 has 14 amino acids. Trimming shortened V by 3 bases and J by 1 base, and 12 bases separated the two germline ends. The CDR3 is CAWRIRYFQETQYF. The CDR3 nucleotides are TGTGCCTGGAGGATTCGCTACTTCCAAGAGACCCAGTACTTC.

CDR3 amino acids: CASSHSSGSLSTDTQYF. In nucleotides, the CDR3 is TGCGCCAGCAGCCATTCCAGCGGGAGCTTGAGCACAGATACGCAGTATTTT. The J gene is TRBJ2-3, the V gene TRBV4-1; TRBD2 aligns across 8 bases. The CDR3 totals 17 residues. Germline loops: CDR1 MGHRA, CDR2 YSYEKL. V shed 3 bases and J 0 bases; nucleotides not matched to a gene: 8.

This clone was seen just once. This rearrangement joins TRBV11-2 to TRBJ1-1, with D tentatively TRBD1 (5 bases). There are 15 residues in the CDR3. Germline V gives CDR1 SGHAT, CDR2 FQNNGV. V lost 0 bases, J lost 4 bases, and 12 bases lay in between. The CDR3 sequence: CASSLESRVATEAFF. The CDR3 coding sequence is TGTGCCAGCAGCTTAGAGTCCAGGGTGGCCACTGAAGCTTTCTTT.

The J gene is TRBJ1-2, the V gene TRBV9; D unclear. CDR1 and CDR2 from the germline V gene are SGDLS and YYNGEE. CDR3 length: 12 amino acids. V was cut by 3 bases and J by 4 bases, with 7 bases left in between. CDR3 residues: CASSGYSYGYTF. As DNA, the CDR3 is TGTGCCAGCAGCGGTTATAGCTATGGCTACACCTTC. Variable domain in full (rest from reference TRBV9 and TRBJ1-2): DSGVTQTPKHLITATGQRVTLRCSPRSGDLSVYWYQQSLDQGLQFLIQYYNGEERAKGNILERFSAQQFPDLHSELNLSSLELGDSALYFCASSGYSYGYTFGSGTRLTVV.

The chain couples TRBV27 to TRBJ1-1; 10 bases are a match to TRBD1. V shed 7 bases and J 1 base; nucleotides not matched to a gene: 6. There are 15 residues in the CDR3. CDR1 MNHEY and CDR2 SMNVEV come from the germline V gene (reference sequence). The CDR3 loop reads CASIGQGVGNTEAFF. In DNA form, the CDR3 reads TGTGCCAGCATCGGACAGGGGGTCGGGAACACTGAAGCTTTCTTT.

The chain employs TRBV2 and TRBJ2-5; 7 nucleotides match TRBD1. The CDR3 has 15 amino acids. V was pared by 5 bases and J by 1 base, with 7 bases of the junction left unmatched. The V gene's germline CDR1 is SNHLY and CDR2 FYNNEI. The DNA for the CDR3 is TGTGCCAGCAGTAGATACCGGGACAGCCAAGAGACCCAGTACTTC. This gives the protein CASSRYRDSQETQYF.